This T cell receptor (beta chain) came from a study of response to subunit inactivated influenza vaccine. Points from the study as a whole: Every seasonal influenza vaccination brings in few new T cells, the authors suggested.

Between the trimmed V and J ends, which lost 3 bases and 5 bases, there was a span of 12 bases. The CDR3 is 14 amino acids. Germline assignment: CDR1 LGHNA and CDR2 YNFKEQ. This clonotype showed up many times. Its specificity is not known. TCRdb reanalysed the RT-PCR reads using MiXCR and keeps one entry per CDR3 protein. This sample yields about 650,000 distinct CDR3 sequences, of which approximately 14% are seen a single time; approximately 7.6% belongs to the top ten. The sequence was collected from a man in his fifties who received an inactivated influenza vaccine. The starting material was PBMCs from blood, obtained 14 to 15 days before vaccination. The chain employs TRBV4-2 and TRBJ2-3; either TRBD1 or TRBD2 may supply D (6 bases each). In DNA, the CDR3 is TGTGCCAGCAGCCATGGGGGGCGGGGAGATACGCAGTATTTT. Amino acids: CASSHGGRGDTQYF.